This entry features one T cell receptor (beta chain) sequence. Its ends do not fully match the called genes, so a read error is possible. TCRdb reprocessed the PCR reads with MiXCR, giving one entry per CDR3 protein. The table lists some 94,000 distinct CDR3 sequences, about 23% of them singletons. This entry belongs to a study of molecular identifiers for immune sequencing clone quantification. Germline CDR1 SGHTA, CDR2 FQGNSA. This CDR3 comprises 13 residues. The rearrangement links TRBV7-2 to TRBJ2-7; the D is unclear. The sample taken for sequencing was naive CD8+ T cells from blood, with Jurkat cell RNA spiked in. Sample subset: FACS-sorted CD8+CD4-CCR7+CD45RA+ naive T cells. The source is a human donor in good health. Some libraries in this study had Jurkat cell RNA spiked in. CDR3 amino acids: CASSLGSSYAQYF. The CDR3 DNA follows: TGTGCCAGCAGCTTAGGGAGCTCCTACGCGCAGTACTTC.